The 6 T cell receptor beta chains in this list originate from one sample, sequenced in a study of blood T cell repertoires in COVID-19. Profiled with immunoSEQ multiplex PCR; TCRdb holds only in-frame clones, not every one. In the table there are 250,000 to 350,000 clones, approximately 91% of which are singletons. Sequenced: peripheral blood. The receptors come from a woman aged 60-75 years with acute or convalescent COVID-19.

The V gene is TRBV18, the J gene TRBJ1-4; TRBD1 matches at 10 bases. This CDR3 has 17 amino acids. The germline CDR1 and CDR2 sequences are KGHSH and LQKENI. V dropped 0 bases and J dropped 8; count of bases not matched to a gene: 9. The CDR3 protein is CASSPPTLTGGKEKLFF. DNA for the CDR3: TGTGCCAGCTCACCACCAACACTGACAGGGGGCAAAGAAAAACTGTTTTTT.

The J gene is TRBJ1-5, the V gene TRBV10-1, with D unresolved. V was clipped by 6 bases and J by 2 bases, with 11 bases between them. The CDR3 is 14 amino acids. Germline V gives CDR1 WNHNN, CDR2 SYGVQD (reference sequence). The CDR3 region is CASRRESGNQPQHF. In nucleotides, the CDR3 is TGCGCCAGCAGGAGGGAGTCGGGCAATCAGCCCCAGCATTTT.

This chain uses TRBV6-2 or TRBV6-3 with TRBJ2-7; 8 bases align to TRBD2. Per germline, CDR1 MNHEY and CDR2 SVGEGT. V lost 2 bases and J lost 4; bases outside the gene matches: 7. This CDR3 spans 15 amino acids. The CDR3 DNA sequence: TGTGCCAGCAGTTACGGAGCGGGAGATATTTACGAGCAGTACTTC. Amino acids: CASSYGAGDIYEQYF.

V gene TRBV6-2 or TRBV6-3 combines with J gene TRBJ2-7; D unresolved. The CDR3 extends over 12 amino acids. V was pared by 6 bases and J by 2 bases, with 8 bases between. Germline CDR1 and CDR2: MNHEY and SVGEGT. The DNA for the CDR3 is TGTGCCAGCAGCCAAGCCGCCTACGAGCAGTACTTC. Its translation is CASSQAAYEQYF.

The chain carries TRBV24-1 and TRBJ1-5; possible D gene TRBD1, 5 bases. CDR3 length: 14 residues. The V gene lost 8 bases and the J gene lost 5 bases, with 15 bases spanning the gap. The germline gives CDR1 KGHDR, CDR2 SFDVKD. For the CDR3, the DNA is TGTGCCACCAAGGGCGGCAGGGCTGATCAGCCCCAGCATTTT. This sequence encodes CATKGGRADQPQHF.

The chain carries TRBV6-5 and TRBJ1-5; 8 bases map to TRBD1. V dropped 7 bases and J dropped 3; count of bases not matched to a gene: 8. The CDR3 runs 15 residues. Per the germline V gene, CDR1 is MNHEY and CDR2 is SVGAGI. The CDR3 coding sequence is TGTGCCAGCACCGCAGGGACAGGTGACAATCAGCCCCAGCATTTT. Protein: CASTAGTGDNQPQHF.